This is a list of T cell receptor beta chains from one sample in a study of T cell responses to AZD1222 COVID-19 vaccine. TCRdb keeps only in-frame clones here, not all; method: immunoSEQ multiplex PCR. The profile shows roughly 120,000 clones, more than 70% of them singletons. The sequenced sample was peripheral blood, obtained 28 days after the second AZD1222 dose. The receptors come from an adult who received the AZD1222 COVID-19 vaccine. Both conserved end residues are part of each CDR3. The order of the fields is J gene, V gene, D gene, clone size, CDR3 protein, CDR3 DNA. D genes are given only for firm matches. Clone size appears in some rows only: once, few, many, or a class for an expanded clone.

>TRBJ2-7|TRBV7-6|-|-
CASSLETLSSYEQYF
TGTGCCAGCAGCTTAGAGACACTGAGCTCCTACGAGCAGTACTTC
>TRBJ1-2|TRBV7-9|-|-
CASSHREAYSGYTF
TGTGCCAGCAGCCACCGGGAGGCCTATTCTGGCTACACCTTC
>TRBJ1-2|TRBV6-1|-|-
CASSERLSYGYTF
TGTGCCAGCAGTGAAAGGTTATCATATGGCTACACCTTC
>TRBJ2-7|TRBV9|-|many
CASSVGISASYEQYF
TGTGCCAGCAGCGTGGGTATTAGCGCCTCCTACGAGCAGTACTTC
>TRBJ1-2|TRBV19|TRBD1|-
CASSMGQIHYGYTF
TGTGCCAGTAGTATGGGACAGATACACTATGGCTACACCTTC
>TRBJ2-1|TRBV27|TRBD2|-
CASRVAGGNNEQFF
TGTGCCAGCAGGGTAGCGGGAGGAAATAATGAGCAGTTCTTC
>TRBJ1-4|TRBV10-1|TRBD1|-
CASRNGQGALKGYSEKLFF
TGCGCCAGCAGAAATGGACAGGGGGCCCTGAAGGGTTATAGTGAAAAACTGTTTTTT
>TRBJ1-5|TRBV24-1|-|once
CATSEGFSNQPQHF
TGTGCCACCAGTGAAGGGTTCAGCAATCAGCCCCAGCATTTT
>TRBJ2-5|TRBV5-4|-|few
CASSYGVGETQYF
TGTGCCAGCAGCTACGGGGTTGGAGAGACCCAGTACTTC
>TRBJ1-2|TRBV9|-|-
CASSAPLTQTSGYTF
TGTGCCAGCAGCGCGCCGTTGACCCAGACCTCGGGCTACACCTTC